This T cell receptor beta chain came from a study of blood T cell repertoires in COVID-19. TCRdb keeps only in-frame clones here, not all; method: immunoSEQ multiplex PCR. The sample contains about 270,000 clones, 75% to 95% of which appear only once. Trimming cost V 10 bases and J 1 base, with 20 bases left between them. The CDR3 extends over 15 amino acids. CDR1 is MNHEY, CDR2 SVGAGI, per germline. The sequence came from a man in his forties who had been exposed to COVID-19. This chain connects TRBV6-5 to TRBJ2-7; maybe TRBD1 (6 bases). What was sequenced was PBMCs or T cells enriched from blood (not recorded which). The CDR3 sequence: CATLRLRDTSYEQYF. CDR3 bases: TGTGCCACCCTTAGATTACGGGACACTTCCTACGAGCAGTACTTC.